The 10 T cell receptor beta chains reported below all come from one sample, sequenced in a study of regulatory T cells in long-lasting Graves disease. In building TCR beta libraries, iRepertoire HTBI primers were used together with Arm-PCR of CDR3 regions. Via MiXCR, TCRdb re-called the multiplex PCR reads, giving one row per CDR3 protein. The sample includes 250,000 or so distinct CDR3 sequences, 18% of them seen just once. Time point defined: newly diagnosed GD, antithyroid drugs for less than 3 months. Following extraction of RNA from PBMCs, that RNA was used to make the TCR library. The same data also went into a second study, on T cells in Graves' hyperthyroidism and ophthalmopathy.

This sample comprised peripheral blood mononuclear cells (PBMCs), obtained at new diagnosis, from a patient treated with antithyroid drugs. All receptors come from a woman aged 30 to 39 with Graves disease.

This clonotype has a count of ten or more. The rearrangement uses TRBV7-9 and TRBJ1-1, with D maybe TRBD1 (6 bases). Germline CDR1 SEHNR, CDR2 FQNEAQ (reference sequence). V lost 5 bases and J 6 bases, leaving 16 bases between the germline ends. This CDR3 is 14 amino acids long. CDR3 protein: CASSLTGLSAEAFF. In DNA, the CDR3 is TGTGCCAGCAGCCTCACAGGGTTGTCGGCTGAAGCTTTCTTT. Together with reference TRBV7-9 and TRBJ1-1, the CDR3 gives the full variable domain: DTGVSQNPRHKITKRGQNVTFRCDPISEHNRLYWYRQTLGQGPEFLTYFQNEAQLEKSRLLSDRFSAERPKGSFSTLEIQRTEQGDSAMYLCASSLTGLSAEAFFGQGTRLTVV.

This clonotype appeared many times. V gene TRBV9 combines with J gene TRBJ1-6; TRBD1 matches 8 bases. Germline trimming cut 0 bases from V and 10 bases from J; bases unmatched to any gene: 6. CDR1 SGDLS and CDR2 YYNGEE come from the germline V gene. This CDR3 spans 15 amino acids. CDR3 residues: CASSVDGQGGSPLHF. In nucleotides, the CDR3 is TGTGCCAGCAGCGTAGACGGACAGGGTGGCTCACCCCTCCACTTT.

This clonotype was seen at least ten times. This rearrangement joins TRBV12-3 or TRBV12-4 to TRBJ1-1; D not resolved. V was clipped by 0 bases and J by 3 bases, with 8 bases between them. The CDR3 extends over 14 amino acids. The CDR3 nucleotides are TGTGCCAGCAGTTTAGCGGGCTACCACACTGAAGCTTTCTTT. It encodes CASSLAGYHTEAFF.

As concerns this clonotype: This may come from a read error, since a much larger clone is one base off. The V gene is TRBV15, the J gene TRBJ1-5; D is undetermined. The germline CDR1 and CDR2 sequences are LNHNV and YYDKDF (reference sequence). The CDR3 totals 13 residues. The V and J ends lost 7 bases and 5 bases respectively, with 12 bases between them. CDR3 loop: CATTLMGYQPQHF. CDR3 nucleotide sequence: TGTGCCACCACTCTGATGGGGTATCAGCCCCAGCATTTT.

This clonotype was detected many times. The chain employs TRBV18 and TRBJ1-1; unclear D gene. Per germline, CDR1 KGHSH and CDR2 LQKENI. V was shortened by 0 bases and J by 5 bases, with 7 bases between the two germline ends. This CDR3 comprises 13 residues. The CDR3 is CASSPPVVTEAFF. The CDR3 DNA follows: TGTGCCAGCTCACCACCCGTGGTTACTGAAGCTTTCTTT.

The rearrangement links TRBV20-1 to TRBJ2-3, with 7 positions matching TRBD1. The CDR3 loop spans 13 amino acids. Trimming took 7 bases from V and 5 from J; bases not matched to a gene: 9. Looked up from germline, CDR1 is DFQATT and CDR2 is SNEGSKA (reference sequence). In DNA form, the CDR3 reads TGCAGTGTCTCGACAGGGCATCAAGATACGCAGTATTTT. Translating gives CSVSTGHQDTQYF.

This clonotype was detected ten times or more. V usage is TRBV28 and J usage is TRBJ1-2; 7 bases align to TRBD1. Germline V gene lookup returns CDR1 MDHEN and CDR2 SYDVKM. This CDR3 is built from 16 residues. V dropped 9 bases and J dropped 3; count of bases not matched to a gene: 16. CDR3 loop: CASHSTGTAQHYGYTF. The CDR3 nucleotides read TGTGCCAGTCACTCAACCGGGACAGCCCAACACTATGGCTACACCTTC.

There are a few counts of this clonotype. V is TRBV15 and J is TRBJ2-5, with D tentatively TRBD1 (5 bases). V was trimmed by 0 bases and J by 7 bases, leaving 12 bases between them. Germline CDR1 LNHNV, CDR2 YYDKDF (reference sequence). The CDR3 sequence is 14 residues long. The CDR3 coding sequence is TGTGCCACCAGCAGAGATGGGGCTGATTGGACCCAGTACTTC. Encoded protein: CATSRDGADWTQYF.

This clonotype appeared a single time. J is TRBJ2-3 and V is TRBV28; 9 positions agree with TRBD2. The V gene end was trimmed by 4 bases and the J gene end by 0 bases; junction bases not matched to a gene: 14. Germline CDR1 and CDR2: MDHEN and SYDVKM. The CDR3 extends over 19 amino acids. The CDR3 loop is CASSSGSLKRGDSTDTQYF. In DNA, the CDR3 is TGTGCCAGCAGTTCGGGGTCGCTTAAGCGGGGGGACAGCACAGATACGCAGTATTTT.

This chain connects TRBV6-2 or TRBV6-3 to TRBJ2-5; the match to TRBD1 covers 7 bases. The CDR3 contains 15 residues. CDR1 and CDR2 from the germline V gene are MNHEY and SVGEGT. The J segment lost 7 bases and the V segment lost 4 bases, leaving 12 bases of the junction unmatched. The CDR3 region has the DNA TGTGCCAGCAGTTTGATGCCGGGACAGCGCGGGACCCAGTACTTC. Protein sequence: CASSLMPGQRGTQYF.